This entry concerns a single T cell receptor (beta chain). The antigen remains unidentified. The sample is drawn from a study of T cell repertoires in cytomegalovirus infection. Study details: Matching HLA type, along with CMV infection, was indicated by public TCR beta signatures. Points from the study as a whole: Dominant in the ex vivo response were TCR beta clonotypes restricted by HLA-C and specific for CMV.

The V gene's germline CDR1 is MNHGY and CDR2 SAAAGT. The CDR3 runs 14 residues. Trimming shortened V by 8 bases and J by 0 bases, and 13 bases separated the two germline ends. TCRdb fed the reads into MiXCR, producing one record per CDR3 protein. Of about 190,000 distinct CDR3 sequences listed, about 28% are singletons. The source material was PBMCs. The receptor was isolated from a human donor in good health (CMV status not recorded). Some clones in this sample may be carry-over from other donors' samples. The gene calls are TRBV6-8 and TRBJ1-1; D is ambiguous. CDR3: CASYPRSVNTEAFF. The CDR3 region has the DNA TGTGCCAGCTACCCGAGGTCAGTGAACACTGAAGCTTTCTTT.